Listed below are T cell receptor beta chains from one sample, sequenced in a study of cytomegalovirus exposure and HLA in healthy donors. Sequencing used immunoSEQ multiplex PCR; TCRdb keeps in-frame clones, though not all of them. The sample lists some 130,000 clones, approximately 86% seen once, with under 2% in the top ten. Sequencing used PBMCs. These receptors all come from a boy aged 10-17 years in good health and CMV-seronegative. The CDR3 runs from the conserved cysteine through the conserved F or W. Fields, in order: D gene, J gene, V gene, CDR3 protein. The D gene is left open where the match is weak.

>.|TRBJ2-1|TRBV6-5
CASRGKTYNEQFF
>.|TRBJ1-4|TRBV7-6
CASSLEPGLDEKLFF
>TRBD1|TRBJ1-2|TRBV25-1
CASSVGGLNYGYTF
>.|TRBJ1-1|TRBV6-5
CASSQSSGKSEAFF
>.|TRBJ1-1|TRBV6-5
CASSYGGEATEAFF
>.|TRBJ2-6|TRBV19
CASTLTAGDVLTF
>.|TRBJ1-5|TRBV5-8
CASSFVRVRSGNQPQHF
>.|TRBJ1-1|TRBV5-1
CASGSGQRLNTETFF
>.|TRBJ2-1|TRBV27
CASSLGFGGWSYNEQFF
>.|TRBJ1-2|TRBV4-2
CASSQDQGSIYGYTF
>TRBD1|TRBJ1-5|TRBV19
CASRLGQGLSNQPQHF
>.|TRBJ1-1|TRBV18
CASSPPGGFGTEAFF
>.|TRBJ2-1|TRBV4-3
CASSHRPSDEQFF
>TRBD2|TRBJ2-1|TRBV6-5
CASSTSGRGRDEQFF
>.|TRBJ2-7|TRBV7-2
CASSLSAFYEQYF
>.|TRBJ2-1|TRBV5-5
CASSLEGRGSYNEQFF
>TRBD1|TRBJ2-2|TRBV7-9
CASSSPAGQENTGELFF
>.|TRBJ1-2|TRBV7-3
CADWGDYGYTF
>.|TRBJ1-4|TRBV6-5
CASTTWEENEKPFF
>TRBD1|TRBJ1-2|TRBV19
CASSIDRGNYGYTF
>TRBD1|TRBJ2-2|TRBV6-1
CASRQGVDTGELFF
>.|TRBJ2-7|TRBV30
CAWSVPRQAAYEQYF
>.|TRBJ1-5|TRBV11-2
CASSNGNQPQHF
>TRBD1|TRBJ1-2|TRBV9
CASSESGTGDGYTF
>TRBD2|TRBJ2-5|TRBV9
CASSVDVAGGPIQETQYF
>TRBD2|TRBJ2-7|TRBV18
CASSPRERGEQYF
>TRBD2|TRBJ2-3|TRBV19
CASRAGSSTDTQYF
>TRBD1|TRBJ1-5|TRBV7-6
CASSSRDRDLEGSNQPQHF
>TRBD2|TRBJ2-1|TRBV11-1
CASSLEASGSFNEQFF
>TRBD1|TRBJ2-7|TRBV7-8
CASSSGQGASYEQYF
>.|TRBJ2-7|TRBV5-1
CASSLTSSPEQYF
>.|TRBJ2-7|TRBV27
CASSFGDSVFYEQYF
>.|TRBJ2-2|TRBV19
CASSNWPGELFF
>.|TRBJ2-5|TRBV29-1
CSVVPWIGVGETQYF
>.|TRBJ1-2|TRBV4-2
CASSQGPYGYTF
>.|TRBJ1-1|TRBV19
CASSITGNTEAFF
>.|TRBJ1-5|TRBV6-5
CASRSTGRSNQPQHF
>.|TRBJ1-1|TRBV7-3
CASSSGGAMVTEAFF
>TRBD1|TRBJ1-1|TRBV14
CASSLSYGTGGRGYDTEAFF
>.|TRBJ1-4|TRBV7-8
CASSSRATNEKLFF
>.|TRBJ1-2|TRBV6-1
CASNRAYGYTF
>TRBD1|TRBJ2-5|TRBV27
CASSFLGQGHAQETQYF
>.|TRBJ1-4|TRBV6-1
CASRTGSATNEKLFF
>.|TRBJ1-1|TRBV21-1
CASSKAPEVTEAFF
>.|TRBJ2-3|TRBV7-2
CASSPILGHESDTQYF
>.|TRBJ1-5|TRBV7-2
CASSLGLNQPQHF
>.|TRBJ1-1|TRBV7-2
CASSPGGKSHEAFF
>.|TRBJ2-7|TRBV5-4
CASSLYGTSYEQYF
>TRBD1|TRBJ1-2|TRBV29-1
CSVQQGGGYTF
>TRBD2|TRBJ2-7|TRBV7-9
CASSASAGLSSYEQYF
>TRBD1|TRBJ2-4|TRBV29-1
CSAGGAAAKNIQYF
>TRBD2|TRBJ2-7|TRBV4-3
CASSQAGTTSYEQYF
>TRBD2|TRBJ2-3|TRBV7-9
CASSLGTSSLASDTQYF
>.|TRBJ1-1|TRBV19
CASSGWGHDNTEAFF
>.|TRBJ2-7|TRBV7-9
CASSLGGDEQYF
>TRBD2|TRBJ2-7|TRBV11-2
CASSLGLAGLNSYEQYF
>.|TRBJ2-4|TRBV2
CASSEQGAKNIQYF